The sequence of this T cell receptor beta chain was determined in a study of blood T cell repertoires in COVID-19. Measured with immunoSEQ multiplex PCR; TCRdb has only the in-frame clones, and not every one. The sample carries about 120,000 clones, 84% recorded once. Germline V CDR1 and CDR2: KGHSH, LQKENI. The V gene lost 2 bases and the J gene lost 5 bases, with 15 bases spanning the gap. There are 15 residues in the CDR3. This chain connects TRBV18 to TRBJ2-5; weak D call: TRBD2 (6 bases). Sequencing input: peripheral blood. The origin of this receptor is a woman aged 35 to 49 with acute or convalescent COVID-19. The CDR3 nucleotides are TGTGCCAGCTCACCAACCGGGACTGGGGGGGAGACCCAGTACTTC. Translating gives CASSPTGTGGETQYF.